This T cell receptor beta chain was sequenced in a study of blood T cell repertoires in COVID-19 (dated by TCRdb to about 2020). With respect to the entire study: Collaborator samples came from the United States, Italy and Spain and covered acute and convalescent phases of COVID-19. The material from the prospective study consisted of cDNA or gDNA derived from T cells, B-cell-depleted T cells, or PBMCs. Deeply sampled blood TCRbeta repertoires from subjects exposed to, actively infected with, or recovered from COVID-19 were included in the dataset. The repertoires were released in a freely available public database meant as a resource for research on the immune response to SARS-CoV-2. Samples were obtained from the ongoing ImmuneRACE study (first 160 participants) and from over a thousand subjects provided by 6 global collaborators. A de-identified subject ID, COVID-19 status, age in years and sex were almost always included in the sample metadata. HLA class I and class II types, where available, came from metadata supplied by the sample provider rather than from assay-based typing.

Participants in the prospective study were enrolled through a virtual design, were aged about 18 to 100 years, and lived in approximately 25 United States geographic areas. In the prospective study, participants were assigned to cohorts based on the clinical history participants reported in a screening survey and a study questionnaire. Recovered participants in ImmuneRACE Cohort 3 were defined by two consecutive negative NP/OP PCR tests, clearance by a healthcare professional, or resolution of symptoms. In the prospective study, whole blood, serum and a nasopharyngeal or oropharyngeal swab were collected from each participant by mobile phlebotomists. Prospective study participants could optionally give additional blood draws and questionnaires over an approximately 2-month period. Prospective study blood samples were shipped either frozen or at room temperature before DNA extraction. The immunoSEQ Assay, a bias-controlled multiplex PCR, was used to amplify TCRbeta CDR3 regions from genomic DNA. For the original study's pipeline: Within the assay, amplification of reference gene primers was used to estimate how many nucleated cells each sample contained. To quantify the absolute abundance of each unique TCRbeta CDR3 rearrangement, sequence reads were collapsed and filtered. For each sample, productive Simpson clonality was calculated as the square root of Simpson's diversity index over productive rearrangements. TCRdb took over this immuneACCESS table, retaining in-frame rearrangements with V and J assigned. Such tables are incomplete; in checked studies, under half of the missing clones stem from an unresolved V gene, and the remainder is unexplained. The D gene and trimming were derived from the DNA, and the V and J assignments and clone size from that table. The sample records hundreds of thousands of clones, 85% to 90% of which are singletons. The ten top clones hold about 9.4% of the sample.

With regard to this clone: Its antigen target is currently unknown. No per-base quality is available; no much larger clone lies one base away.

V is clipped by 3 bases and J by 2 bases, and the sequence between their germline boundaries is 23 bases long. Including cysteine and phenylalanine, the CDR3 has 19 amino acids. Only CDR3 DNA remains: 57 bases, in frame from the first base. CDR1 and CDR2, looked up from the germline V gene, are SGHDN and FVKESK. Study-wide conclusions, independent of this receptor: The amount of clinical and demographic metadata varied by source and participant and was provided uncurated.

This receptor was identified in a woman in her 30s who had recovered from COVID-19. The rearranged chain carries TRBV14 and TRBJ1-3; the D gene is possibly TRBD1, with 5 bases matching. The material sequenced was PBMCs or T cells enriched from blood (not recorded which). The CDR3 protein is CASSHPGRVKNRTGNTIYF. DNA sequence: TGTGCCAGCAGCCACCCCGGCAGGGTGAAGAATAGAACTGGAAACACCATATATTTT.